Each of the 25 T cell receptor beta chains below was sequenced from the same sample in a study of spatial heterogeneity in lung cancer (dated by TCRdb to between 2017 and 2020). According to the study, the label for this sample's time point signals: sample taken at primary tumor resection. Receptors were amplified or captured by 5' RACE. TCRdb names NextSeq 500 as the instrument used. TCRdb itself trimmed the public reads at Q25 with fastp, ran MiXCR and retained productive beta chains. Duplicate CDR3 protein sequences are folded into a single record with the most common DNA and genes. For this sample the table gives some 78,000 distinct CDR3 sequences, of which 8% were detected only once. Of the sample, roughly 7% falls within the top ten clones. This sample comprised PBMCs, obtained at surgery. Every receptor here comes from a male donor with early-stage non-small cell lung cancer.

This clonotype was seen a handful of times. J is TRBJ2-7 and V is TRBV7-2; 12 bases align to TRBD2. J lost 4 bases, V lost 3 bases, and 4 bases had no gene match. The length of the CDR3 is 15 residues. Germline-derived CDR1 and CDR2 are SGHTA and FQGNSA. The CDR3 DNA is TGTGCCAGCAGCTTCGGGACTAGCGGGTTGTACGAGCAGTACTTC. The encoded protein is CASSFGTSGLYEQYF.

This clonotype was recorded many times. CDR3 amino acids: CASSTHYEQYF. The CDR3 DNA is TGTGCCAGCAGTACCCACTACGAGCAGTACTTC. The rearrangement links TRBV2 to TRBJ2-7; D gene unclear. There are 11 residues in the CDR3. Per germline, CDR1 SNHLY and CDR2 FYNNEI. The germline V and J ends were trimmed by 5 bases and 3 bases, with 5 bases remaining between them. The whole variable domain, filled in from reference TRBV2 and TRBJ2-7, reads EPEVTQTPSHQVTQMGQEVILRCVPISNHLYFYWYRQILGQKVEFLVSFYNNEISEKSEIFDDQFSVERPDGSNFTLKIRSTKLEDSAMYFCASSTHYEQYFGPGTRLTVT.

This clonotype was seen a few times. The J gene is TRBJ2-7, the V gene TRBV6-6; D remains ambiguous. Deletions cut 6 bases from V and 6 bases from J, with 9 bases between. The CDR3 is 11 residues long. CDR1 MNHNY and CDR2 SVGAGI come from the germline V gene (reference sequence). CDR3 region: CASSPSGEQYF. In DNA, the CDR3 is TGTGCCAGCAGCCCTTCGGGCGAGCAGTACTTC.

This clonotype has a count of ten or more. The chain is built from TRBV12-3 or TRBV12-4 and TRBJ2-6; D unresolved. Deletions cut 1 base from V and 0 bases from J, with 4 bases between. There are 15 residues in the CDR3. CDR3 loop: CASSLEYSGANVLTF. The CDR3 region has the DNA TGTGCCAGCAGTTTAGAATACTCTGGGGCCAACGTCCTGACTTTC.

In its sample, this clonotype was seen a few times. This chain's CDR3 is CASSLVGPGGNEQYF. CDR3 DNA: TGTGCCAGCAGCTTGGTCGGTCCGGGAGGGAACGAGCAGTACTTC. This chain uses TRBV5-6 with TRBJ2-7; 8 bases agree with TRBD2. The CDR3 consists of 15 residues. The germline gives CDR1 SGHDT, CDR2 YYEEEE. V lost 0 bases and J lost 5; bases outside the gene matches: 7.

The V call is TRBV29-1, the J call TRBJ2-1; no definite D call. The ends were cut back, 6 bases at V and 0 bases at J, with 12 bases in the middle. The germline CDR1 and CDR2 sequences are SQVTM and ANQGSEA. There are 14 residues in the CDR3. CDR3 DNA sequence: TGCAGCGTCGTGGGTCTACGCTCCTACAATGAGCAGTTCTTC. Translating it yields CSVVGLRSYNEQFF.

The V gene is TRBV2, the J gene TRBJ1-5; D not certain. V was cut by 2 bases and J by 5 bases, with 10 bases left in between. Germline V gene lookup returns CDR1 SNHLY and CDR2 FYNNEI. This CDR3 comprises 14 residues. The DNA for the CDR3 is TGTGCCAGCAGTGAATACCAACCCGATCAGCCCCAGCATTTT. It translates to CASSEYQPDQPQHF.

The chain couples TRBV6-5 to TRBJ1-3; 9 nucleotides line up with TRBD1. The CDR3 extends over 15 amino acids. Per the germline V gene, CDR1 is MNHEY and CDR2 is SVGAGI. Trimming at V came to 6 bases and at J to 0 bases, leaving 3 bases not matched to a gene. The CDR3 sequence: CASSMGQGSGNTIYF. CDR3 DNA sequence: TGTGCCAGCAGCATGGGACAGGGCTCTGGAAACACCATATATTTT.

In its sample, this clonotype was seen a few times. Here the CDR3 reads CASSFIRNNEQFF. CDR3 coding DNA: TGCGCCAGCAGCTTTATCAGGAACAATGAGCAGTTCTTC. V and J are TRBV5-1 and TRBJ2-1; D unresolved. The CDR3 is 13 residues long. Germline V lookup: CDR1 SGHRS, CDR2 YFSETQ. The ends were cut back, 2 bases at V and 5 bases at J, with 8 bases in the middle.

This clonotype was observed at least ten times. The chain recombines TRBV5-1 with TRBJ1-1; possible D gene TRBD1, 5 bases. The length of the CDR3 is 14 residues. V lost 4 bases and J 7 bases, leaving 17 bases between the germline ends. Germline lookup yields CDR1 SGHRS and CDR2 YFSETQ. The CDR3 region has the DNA TGCGCCAGCAGCCCCCATTTGGGGCAGGGTGAAGCTTTCTTT. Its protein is CASSPHLGQGEAFF.

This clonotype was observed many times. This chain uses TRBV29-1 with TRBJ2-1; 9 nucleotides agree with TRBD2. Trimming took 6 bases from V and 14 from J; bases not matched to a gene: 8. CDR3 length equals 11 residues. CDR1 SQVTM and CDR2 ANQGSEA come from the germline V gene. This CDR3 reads CSVESGTSKFF. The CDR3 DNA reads TGCAGCGTCGAGTCCGGGACTAGCAAGTTCTTC.

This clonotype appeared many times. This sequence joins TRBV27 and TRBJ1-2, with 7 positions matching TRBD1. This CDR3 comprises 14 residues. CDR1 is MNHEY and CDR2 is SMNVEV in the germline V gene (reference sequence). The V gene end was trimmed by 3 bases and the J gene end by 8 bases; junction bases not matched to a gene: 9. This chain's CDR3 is CASSFQGGADGYTF. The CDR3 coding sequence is TGTGCCAGCAGTTTTCAAGGGGGCGCGGACGGCTACACCTTC.

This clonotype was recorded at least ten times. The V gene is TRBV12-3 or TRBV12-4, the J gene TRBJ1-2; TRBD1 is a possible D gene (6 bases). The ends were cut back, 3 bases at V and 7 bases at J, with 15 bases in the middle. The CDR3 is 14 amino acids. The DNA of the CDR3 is TGTGCCAGCAGTTTGGAAGGGGGGCCCTTTGGCTACACCTTC. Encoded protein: CASSLEGGPFGYTF.

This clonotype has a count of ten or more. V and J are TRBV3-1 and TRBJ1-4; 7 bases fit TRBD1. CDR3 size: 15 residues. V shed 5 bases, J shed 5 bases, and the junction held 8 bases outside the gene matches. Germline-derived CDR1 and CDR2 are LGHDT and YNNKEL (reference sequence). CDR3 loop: CASSTGGTANEKLFF. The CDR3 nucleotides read TGTGCCAGCAGCACCGGGGGGACAGCAAATGAAAAACTGTTTTTT.

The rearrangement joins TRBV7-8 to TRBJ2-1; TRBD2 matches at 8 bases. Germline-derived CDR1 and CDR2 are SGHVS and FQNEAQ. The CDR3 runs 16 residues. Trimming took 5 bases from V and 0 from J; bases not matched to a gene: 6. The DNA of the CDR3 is TGTGCCAGCAGCCCCCCTACTAGCGGCTCCTACAATGAGCAGTTCTTC. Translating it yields CASSPPTSGSYNEQFF.

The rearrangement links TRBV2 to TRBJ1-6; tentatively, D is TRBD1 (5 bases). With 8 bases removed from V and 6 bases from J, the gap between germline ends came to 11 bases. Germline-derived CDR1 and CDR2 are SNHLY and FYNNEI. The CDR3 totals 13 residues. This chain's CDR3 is CASQTESNSPLHF. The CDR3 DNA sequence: TGTGCCAGCCAGACAGAATCTAATTCACCCCTCCACTTT.

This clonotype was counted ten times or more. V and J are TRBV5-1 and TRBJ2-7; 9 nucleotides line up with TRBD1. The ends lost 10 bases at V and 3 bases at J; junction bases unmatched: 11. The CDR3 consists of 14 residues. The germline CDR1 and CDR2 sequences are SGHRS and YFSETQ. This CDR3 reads CASQRTGDLYEQYF. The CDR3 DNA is TGCGCCTCGCAGCGGACAGGGGACCTCTACGAGCAGTACTTC.

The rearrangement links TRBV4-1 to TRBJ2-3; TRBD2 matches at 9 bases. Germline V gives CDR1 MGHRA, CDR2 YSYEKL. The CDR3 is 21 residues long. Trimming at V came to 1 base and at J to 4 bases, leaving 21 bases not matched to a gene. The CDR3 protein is CASSQVLSSGGNSLAADTQYF. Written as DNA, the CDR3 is TGCGCCAGCAGCCAAGTACTCTCCAGCGGGGGGAATAGCTTGGCCGCAGATACGCAGTATTTT.

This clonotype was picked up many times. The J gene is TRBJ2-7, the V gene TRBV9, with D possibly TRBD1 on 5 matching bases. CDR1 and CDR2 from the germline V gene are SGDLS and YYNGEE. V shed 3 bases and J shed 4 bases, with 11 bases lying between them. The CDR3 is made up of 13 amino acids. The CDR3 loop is CASSGLDRYEQYF. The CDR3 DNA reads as TGTGCCAGCAGCGGTCTAGACAGATACGAGCAGTACTTC.

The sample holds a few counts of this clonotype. CDR3 in DNA: TGTGCCACCAGTGATCCCGGGAGCAATCTTCCCTCTGAGCAGTACTTC. It is translated as CATSDPGSNLPSEQYF. The rearrangement joins TRBV24-1 to TRBJ2-7, with D possibly TRBD2 on 6 matching bases. V lost 3 bases and J 7 bases, leaving 21 bases between the germline ends. The CDR3 runs to 16 residues. Germline CDR1 is KGHDR and CDR2 is SFDVKD.

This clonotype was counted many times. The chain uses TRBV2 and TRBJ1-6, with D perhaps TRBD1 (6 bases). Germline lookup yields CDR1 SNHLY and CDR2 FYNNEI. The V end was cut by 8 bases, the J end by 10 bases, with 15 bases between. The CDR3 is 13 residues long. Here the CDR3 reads CASPGYGGSPLHF. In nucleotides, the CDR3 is TGTGCCAGCCCCGGGTACGGGGGCTCACCCCTCCACTTT.

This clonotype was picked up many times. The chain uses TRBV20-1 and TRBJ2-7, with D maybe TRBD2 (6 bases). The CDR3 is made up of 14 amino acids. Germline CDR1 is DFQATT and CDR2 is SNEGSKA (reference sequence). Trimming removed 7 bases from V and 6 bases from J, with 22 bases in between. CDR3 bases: TGCAGTGGGGTCCCGGGACTTCAAACTGGCGAGCAGTACTTC. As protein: CSGVPGLQTGEQYF.

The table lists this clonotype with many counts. The CDR3 here is CATSRATSGETQYF. The DNA for the CDR3 is TGTGCCACCAGCAGAGCGACTAGCGGAGAGACCCAGTACTTC. The rearrangement links TRBV15 to TRBJ2-5; 9 bases are a match to TRBD2. The CDR3 length is 14 residues. V lost 1 base, J lost 4 bases, and 1 base stayed unmatched. Germline lookup yields CDR1 LNHNV and CDR2 YYDKDF (reference sequence).

The CDR3 DNA is TGCAGCGTTGACCCCGGGGGTAGCGAGCAGTACTTC. Translating gives CSVDPGGSEQYF. This rearrangement joins TRBV29-1 to TRBJ2-7; TRBD2 might be the D (6 bases). CDR1 and CDR2 (germline): SQVTM, ANQGSEA. The CDR3 sequence is 12 residues long. V was shortened by 3 bases and J by 6 bases, with 12 bases between the two germline ends.

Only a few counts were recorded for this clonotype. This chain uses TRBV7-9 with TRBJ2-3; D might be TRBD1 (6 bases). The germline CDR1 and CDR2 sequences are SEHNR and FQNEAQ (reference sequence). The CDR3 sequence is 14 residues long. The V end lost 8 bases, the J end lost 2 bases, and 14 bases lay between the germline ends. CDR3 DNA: TGTGCCAGCTGGACTGGGGGCCCCACAGATACGCAGTATTTT. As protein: CASWTGGPTDTQYF.